Described below is a single T cell receptor beta chain sequence and its context. Germline CDR1 reads LNHDA; CDR2 reads SQIVND (reference sequence). This CDR3 is built from 17 residues. Unmatched junction bases numbered 9, after V lost 5 bases and J lost 3 bases. This entry comes from a study of blood T cell repertoires in COVID-19. Study summary: Spain, Italy and the United States supplied samples that represented acute and convalescent COVID-19. Sample material is recorded as cDNA or gDNA derived from T cells, B-cell-depleted T cells, or PBMCs.

In the source study's methods: Reference gene primer amplification yielded estimated nucleated cell counts. Assay: immunoSEQ multiplex PCR; the TCRdb copy retains only in-frame clones and omits some. V and J calls and clone size are copied from that table; D and trimming were computed from the DNA. The sample contains more than 110,000 clones, 88% of which appear only once. The material sequenced was peripheral blood. This chain connects TRBV19 to TRBJ2-4, with 11 positions matching TRBD2. This clonotype was sampled from a middle-aged man with active or convalescent COVID-19. In nucleotides, the CDR3 is TGTGCCAGTAGTCCGGGACTAGCGGTCTTCGGCAAAAACATTCAGTACTTC. Amino acid sequence: CASSPGLAVFGKNIQYF.